The entry that follows covers one T cell receptor beta chain sequence. This entry comes from a study of blood T cell repertoires in COVID-19. About the research overall: Nucleic acid was either cDNA or gDNA, and it came from T cells, B-cell-depleted T cells, or PBMCs.

Under the authors' procedure: Reference gene primer amplification gave estimated nucleated cell counts. Clones were sequenced by immunoSEQ multiplex PCR, and TCRdb holds only the in-frame ones, with some missing. V, J and clone size reflect that table, while D and trimming were determined from the DNA. The sample shows about 180,000 clones, approximately 88% of them seen only once. Germline V gene data show CDR1 as MDHEN and CDR2 as SYDVKM. With 8 bases clipped from V and 14 bases from J, the junction kept 14 bases outside the gene matches. The CDR3 is 12 residues long. The clonotype was recovered from a woman between 25 and 40 years old with acute or convalescent COVID-19. The chain employs TRBV28 and TRBJ1-2; 7 nucleotides align to TRBD1. Material for sequencing was peripheral blood. The CDR3 DNA follows: TGTGCCAGCGGGCCGAGACAGGGTCGGATTACCTTC. This gives the protein CASGPRQGRITF.